These 29 T cell receptor beta chains came from one sample sequenced in a study of OX40 agonist ivuxolimab in advanced cancers. Clones were read by immunoSEQ multiplex PCR, and TCRdb kept only the in-frame ones, dropping some. The sample consists of 37,000 or so clones, about 85% of them appearing once. Source: CD4+ or CD8+ T cells sorted from blood, taken in a trial of the OX40 agonist ivuxolimab. Receptors were obtained from an adult with an advanced solid tumor such as melanoma, head and neck, liver or kidney cancer.

For the CDR3, the DNA is TGCGCCACCAAAGATGGGACAGCGTACAACTATGGCTACACCTTC. Its protein is CATKDGTAYNYGYTF. The V and J genes are TRBV10-1 and TRBJ1-2; 7 bases fit TRBD1. With 10 bases clipped from V and 2 bases from J, the junction kept 13 bases outside the gene matches. The CDR3 has 15 amino acids. Germline V lookup: CDR1 WNHNN, CDR2 SYGVQD (reference sequence).

The rearrangement links TRBV7-9 to TRBJ2-7; no definite D call. Trimming removed 4 bases from V and 4 bases from J, with 5 bases in between. This CDR3 has 11 residues. Germline V CDR1 and CDR2: SEHNR, FQNEAQ (reference sequence). CDR3 residues: CASSWKYEQYF. The CDR3 nucleotides are TGTGCCAGCAGCTGGAAATACGAGCAGTACTTC.

This rearrangement joins TRBV5-1 to TRBJ2-5, with 11 bases that match TRBD1. In germline, CDR1 is SGHRS, CDR2 YFSETQ. This CDR3 has 15 residues. J was trimmed by 4 bases and V by 0 bases; bases with no gene match: 2. The CDR3 DNA sequence: TGCGCCAGCAGCTTGGGGACAGGGGGCGTAGAGACCCAGTACTTC. Protein sequence: CASSLGTGGVETQYF.

The genes are TRBV11-3 and TRBJ2-1; TRBD1 matches at 9 bases. CDR3 length: 13 residues. Per the germline V gene, CDR1 is SGHNT and CDR2 is YENEEA. V was pared by 5 bases and J by 7 bases, with 3 bases of the junction left unmatched. The CDR3 DNA reads TGTGCCAGCAGCCGGACAGGGGTGAATGAGCAGTTCTTC. Its protein is CASSRTGVNEQFF.

The chain combines TRBV9 with TRBJ1-1; D is unresolved. The CDR3 runs 12 residues. The germline V gene encodes CDR1 SGDLS and CDR2 YYNGEE. Trimming removed 3 bases from V and 11 bases from J, with 14 bases in between. The CDR3: CASSAEGGRAFF. The CDR3 DNA reads TGTGCCAGCAGCGCGGAGGGCGGGCGGGCTTTCTTT.

V and J are TRBV2 and TRBJ1-6; unclear D gene. The CDR3 has 16 amino acids. Trimming took 1 base from V and 4 from J, leaving 11 bases between them. Germline V gene data show CDR1 as SNHLY and CDR2 as FYNNEI. The CDR3: CASSEETSSYNSPLHF. In DNA, the CDR3 is TGTGCCAGCAGTGAAGAGACCTCCTCATATAATTCACCCCTCCACTTT.

The chain employs TRBV5-4 and TRBJ2-3, with D unresolved. CDR1 and CDR2 (germline): SGHNT, YYREEE (reference sequence). CDR3 size: 12 residues. With 4 bases removed from V and 5 bases from J, the gap between germline ends came to 8 bases. CDR3 bases: TGTGCCAGCAGCCCTACCAGAGATACGCAGTATTTT. This sequence encodes CASSPTRDTQYF.

The chain has TRBV6-6 and TRBJ2-1; D might be TRBD1 or TRBD2, each matching 6 bases. Trimming stripped 6 bases from V and 2 bases from J, with 11 bases between. Per germline, CDR1 MNHNY and CDR2 SVGAGI (reference sequence). The CDR3 covers 14 residues. As DNA, the CDR3 is TGTGCCAGCAGGGAACGGGGGCCCTACAATGAGCAGTTCTTC. This codes for CASRERGPYNEQFF.

CDR3 DNA: TGTGCCAGCAGCGGAATACCAAGCGGCCCTAGCACAGATACGCAGTATTTT. It specifies CASSGIPSGPSTDTQYF. The chain uses TRBV9 and TRBJ2-3; a weak D match, TRBD2 (5 bases). The CDR3 covers 17 residues. Germline assignment: CDR1 SGDLS and CDR2 YYNGEE. Trimming removed 3 bases from V and 0 bases from J, with 17 bases in between.

The rearrangement links TRBV6-5 to TRBJ1-2, with D perhaps matching TRBD1 (5 bases). Germline V CDR1 and CDR2: MNHEY, SVGAGI. The CDR3 sequence is 12 residues long. V was shortened by 7 bases and J by 11 bases, with 17 bases between the two germline ends. The CDR3 loop reads CASTNPVGGYTF. The CDR3 DNA is TGTGCCAGCACCAACCCAGTCGGGGGGTACACCTTC.

The chain has TRBV6-5 and TRBJ1-1, with a weak D call TRBD1 (6 bases). Trimming left V 8 bases short and J 5 bases short, with 12 bases between. CDR1 MNHEY and CDR2 SVGAGI come from the germline V gene. The CDR3 loop spans 12 amino acids. The CDR3 bases are TGTGCCAGCTGGAGAGGGGGAACTGAAGCTTTCTTT. Translation gives CASWRGGTEAFF.

J is TRBJ2-2 and V is TRBV7-9; D unresolved. The V end lost 5 bases, the J end lost 4 bases, and 11 bases lay between the germline ends. The CDR3 length is 14 residues. Per germline, CDR1 SEHNR and CDR2 FQNEAQ (reference sequence). Here the CDR3 DNA reads TGTGCCAGCAGCGTCAGACTGACCACCGGGGAGCTGTTTTTT. It yields the protein CASSVRLTTGELFF.

This chain uses TRBV6-5 with TRBJ1-3, with 11 bases matching TRBD1. Per germline, CDR1 MNHEY and CDR2 SVGAGI. CDR3 length: 15 amino acids. V trimming: 4 bases; J trimming: 5 bases; junction bases outside the gene matches: 4. CDR3: CASSSDRGRRNTIYF. In DNA, the CDR3 is TGTGCCAGCAGTTCGGACAGGGGGCGACGAAACACCATATATTTT.

The V and J genes are TRBV6-1 and TRBJ2-5; D gene uncertain. Between the trimmed V and J ends, which lost 1 base and 5 bases, there was a span of 11 bases. Germline lookup yields CDR1 MNHNS and CDR2 SASEGT. The CDR3 length is 14 residues. This chain's CDR3 is CASSEGGSVETQYF. The CDR3 nucleotides are TGTGCCAGCAGTGAAGGAGGTAGTGTGGAGACCCAGTACTTC.

This clone was detected only a few times. This chain links TRBV18 with TRBJ2-7; the match to TRBD1 covers 9 bases. The CDR3 has 14 residues. Germline assignment: CDR1 KGHSH and CDR2 LQKENI. V was pared by 3 bases and J by 2 bases, with 2 bases of the junction left unmatched. DNA for the CDR3: TGTGCCAGCTCACCCGGGACAGGGCCCTACGAGCAGTACTTC. Its protein is CASSPGTGPYEQYF.

This clone was recorded only once. The chain has TRBV30 and TRBJ1-6; TRBD1 might be the D (5 bases). In germline, CDR1 is GTSNPN, CDR2 SVGIG (reference sequence). The V end lost 5 bases, the J end lost 9 bases, and 17 bases lay between the germline ends. The CDR3 consists of 14 residues. CDR3 sequence reads: CAWRVGPGGSPLHF. The CDR3 nucleotides are TGTGCCTGGCGCGTCGGGCCTGGGGGTTCACCCCTCCACTTT.

The chain is built from TRBV7-9 and TRBJ2-5, with D perhaps TRBD2 (5 bases). The CDR3 is made up of 16 amino acids. The V gene lost 5 bases and the J gene lost 5 bases, with 21 bases spanning the gap. The germline gives CDR1 SEHNR, CDR2 FQNEAQ (reference sequence). The CDR3 DNA is TGTGCCAGCAGCGAGAATCCCCGCCGGGGTAGGGAGACCCAGTACTTC. It yields the protein CASSENPRRGRETQYF.

The genes are TRBV2 and TRBJ2-1; 7 bases agree with TRBD2. The germline V gene encodes CDR1 SNHLY and CDR2 FYNNEI. With 3 bases clipped from V and 5 bases from J, the junction kept 7 bases outside the gene matches. The CDR3 runs 15 residues. This CDR3 is CASSDRPSGDNEQFF. CDR3 nucleotides: TGTGCCAGCAGTGATCGGCCTAGCGGTGACAATGAGCAGTTCTTC.

V usage is TRBV5-6 and J usage is TRBJ2-7; the D gene could be TRBD1 or TRBD2 (5 bases each). This CDR3 is built from 15 residues. V shed 2 bases and J shed 1 base, with 13 bases lying between them. Germline-derived CDR1 and CDR2 are SGHDT and YYEEEE. CDR3 coding DNA: TGTGCCAGCAGCTTTCGGGGCTACGGGTCCTACGAGCAGTACTTC. This translates into CASSFRGYGSYEQYF. Variable domain in full (rest from reference TRBV5-6 and TRBJ2-7): DAGVTQSPTHLIKTRGQQVTLRCSPKSGHDTVSWYQQALGQGPQFIFQYYEEEERQRGNFPDRFSGHQFPNYSSELNVNALLLGDSALYLCASSFRGYGSYEQYFGPGTRLTVT.

The J gene is TRBJ2-2, the V gene TRBV6-5, with a weak D call TRBD2 (5 bases). V lost 3 bases and J 7 bases, leaving 12 bases between the germline ends. Germline CDR1 MNHEY, CDR2 SVGAGI. The CDR3 has 14 amino acids. The CDR3 region has the DNA TGTGCCAGCAGTTATACCCACGGGGACGGGGAGCTGTTTTTT. Encoded protein: CASSYTHGDGELFF.

This chain links TRBV11-2 with TRBJ2-1; the match to TRBD2 covers 10 bases. The CDR3 spans 15 residues. V was pared by 3 bases and J by 2 bases, with 1 base of the junction left unmatched. Germline V lookup: CDR1 SGHAT, CDR2 FQNNGV. The CDR3 DNA follows: TGTGCCAGCAGCTTGAGCGGGGGGGCCTACAATGAGCAGTTCTTC. Protein product: CASSLSGGAYNEQFF. The full variable domain, rest sourced from reference TRBV11-2 and TRBJ2-1, is EAGVAQSPRYKIIEKRQSVAFWCNPISGHATLYWYQQILGQGPKLLIQFQNNGVVDDSQLPKDRFSAERLKGVDSTLKIQPAKLEDSAVYLCASSLSGGAYNEQFFGPGTRLTVL.

This clone showed up just once. The chain employs TRBV2 and TRBJ2-5; TRBD1 aligns across 8 bases. The V gene's germline CDR1 is SNHLY and CDR2 FYNNEI. V shed 6 bases, J shed 6 bases, and the junction held 6 bases outside the gene matches. The CDR3 loop spans 13 amino acids. This chain's CDR3 is CASRWTGLKTQYF. The CDR3 nucleotides are TGTGCCAGCAGGTGGACAGGGCTGAAGACCCAGTACTTC.

The CDR3 sequence is CASSQDLQGNQPQHF. In DNA, the CDR3 is TGCGCCAGCAGCCAAGATTTGCAGGGTAATCAGCCCCAGCATTTT. V and J are TRBV4-1 and TRBJ1-5, with D tentatively TRBD1 (5 bases). From germline, CDR1 is MGHRA and CDR2 YSYEKL. V lost 0 bases to trimming and J lost 4 bases, with 10 bases between them. This CDR3 is built from 15 residues.

The J gene is TRBJ1-1, the V gene TRBV7-2; no reliable D call. Germline V gene sequence: CDR1 SGHTA, CDR2 FQGNSA. CDR3 length equals 13 residues. V gave up 5 bases and J gave up 0 bases, with 7 bases separating them. CDR3 in DNA: TGTGCCAGCAGCGCCGACCTGAACACTGAAGCTTTCTTT. It specifies CASSADLNTEAFF.

This clone was seen only once. The V call is TRBV9, the J call TRBJ2-7; no firm D call. Deletions cut 0 bases from V and 5 bases from J, with 12 bases between. Germline V gene sequence: CDR1 SGDLS, CDR2 YYNGEE. This CDR3 is 14 amino acids long. The CDR3 is CASSVDTSTDEQYF. CDR3 bases: TGTGCCAGCAGCGTAGACACCTCCACGGACGAGCAGTACTTC.

The chain recombines TRBV15 with TRBJ2-5, with D possibly being TRBD2 (7 bases). Germline loops: CDR1 LNHNV, CDR2 YYDKDF (reference sequence). The V gene lost 2 bases and the J gene lost 5 bases, with 18 bases spanning the gap. The CDR3 loop spans 16 amino acids. This CDR3 reads CATSRPQGGAGETQYF. The CDR3 bases are TGTGCCACCAGCAGACCCCAAGGGGGGGCTGGTGAGACCCAGTACTTC.

V usage is TRBV6-4 and J usage is TRBJ2-3; 9 nucleotides match TRBD2. Trimming removed 4 bases from V and 5 bases from J; junction bases left unmatched: 7. Germline V lookup: CDR1 MRHNA, CDR2 SNTAGT. The CDR3 has 15 residues. In nucleotides, the CDR3 is TGTGCCAGCAGTGTGGGCGGGGGGGCCAGAGATACGCAGTATTTT. Translation: CASSVGGGARDTQYF.

In this sample, this clone turned up a few times. The genes are TRBV6-6 and TRBJ2-3; TRBD2 aligns across 9 bases. Trimming took 4 bases from V and 4 from J; bases not matched to a gene: 3. The germline V gene has CDR1 MNHNY and CDR2 SVGAGI (reference sequence). This CDR3 has 14 residues. CDR3 loop: CASSSWTSADTQYF. The CDR3 nucleotides read TGTGCCAGCAGTTCCTGGACTAGCGCAGATACGCAGTATTTT.

The chain has TRBV7-2 and TRBJ2-3; 7 bases are a match to TRBD2. The V and J ends lost 3 bases and 6 bases, in that order; junction bases with no gene match: 12. The germline gives CDR1 SGHTA, CDR2 FQGNSA. The CDR3 runs 16 residues. CDR3 bases: TGTGCCAGCAGCTTGCGGAGCGGGGCCCCGAGGGATACGCAGTATTTT. Translating gives CASSLRSGAPRDTQYF. Supplemented by reference TRBV7-2 and TRBJ2-3, the full variable domain reads GAGVSQSPSNKVTEKGKDVELRCDPISGHTALYWYRQSLGQGLEFLIYFQGNSAPDKSGLPSDRFSAERTGGSVSTLTIQRTQQEDSAVYLCASSLRSGAPRDTQYFGPGTRLTVL.